The T cell receptor beta chain described here comes from a study of shared clonotypes between healthy human individuals. General study points: The expectation was that sequencing depth would affect clonotype sharing among donors. Donor scarcity curtailed the genetic and exposure-history diversity represented herein. For sorted subsets, rarefaction showed incomplete sequencing despite large depth.

Germline V gives CDR1 GTSNPN, CDR2 SVGIG (reference sequence). V lost 1 base to trimming and J lost 5 bases; unmatched junction nucleotides: 7. The CDR3 is 14 amino acids. Notes on this clone: Its antigen is as yet unknown.

The method was immunoSEQ multiplex PCR; TCRdb's version includes in-frame clones alone and lacks a portion of them. The data contain millions of clones, about 95% of them seen just once; the ten biggest clones take up 0.13%. The sequenced sample consisted of naive CD4+ T cells sorted from blood. Subset specified: CD45RA+ positively selected. V gene TRBV30 combines with J gene TRBJ2-7, with 8 bases fitting TRBD2. The clonotype originates from a man aged 18 to 35 in good health. CDR3 sequence reads: CAWSGRGGIDEQYF. The DNA of the CDR3 is TGTGCCTGGAGTGGCCGGGGGGGTATCGACGAGCAGTACTTC. The full variable domain, its missing parts supplied by reference TRBV30 and TRBJ2-7, is SQTIHQWPATLVQPVGSPLSLECTVEGTSNPNLYWYRQAAGRGLQLLFYSVGIGQISSEVPQNLSASRPQDRQFILSSKKLLLSDSGFYLCAWSGRGGIDEQYFGPGTRLTVT.